This entry lists 3 T cell receptor beta chains sequenced from one sample in a study of T cells in Graves' hyperthyroidism and ophthalmopathy. RNA transcripts yielded amplified TCR beta CDR3 regions. A first-round RT-PCR of the TCR CDR3 used the HTBI primer set. A single record per CDR3 protein comes from TCRdb applying MiXCR to the multiplex PCR reads. Found here are some 570,000 distinct CDR3 sequences, 13% to 15% of them singletons; the top ten hold 7% to 9%. The sample taken for sequencing was blood. These receptors were obtained from a woman aged 18-35 years with Graves' ophthalmopathy.

The chain joins TRBV7-9 to TRBJ2-5, with D possibly matching TRBD1 (5 bases). The CDR3 has 14 amino acids. Germline assignment: CDR1 SEHNR and CDR2 FQNEAQ (reference sequence). V was cut by 2 bases and J by 4 bases, with 11 bases left in between. The CDR3 region is CASSLSQGRETQYF. For the CDR3, the DNA is TGTGCCAGCAGCTTAAGCCAGGGTCGAGAGACCCAGTACTTC. The full variable domain, completed using reference TRBV7-9 and TRBJ2-5, is DTGVSQNPRHKITKRGQNVTFRCDPISEHNRLYWYRQTLGQGPEFLTYFQNEAQLEKSRLLSDRFSAERPKGSFSTLEIQRTEQGDSAMYLCASSLSQGRETQYFGPGTRLLVL.

This clonotype was counted a few times. V gene TRBV10-3 combines with J gene TRBJ1-1; the match to TRBD1 covers 10 bases. Germline V gene data show CDR1 as ENHRY and CDR2 as SYGVKD. V lost 4 bases and J lost 4; bases outside the gene matches: 6. The CDR3 sequence is 15 residues long. This chain's CDR3 is CAISGTGQGSTEAFF. Written as DNA, the CDR3 is TGTGCCATCAGTGGAACGGGACAGGGGAGCACTGAAGCTTTCTTT.

This clonotype was found many times. The V gene is TRBV4-1, the J gene TRBJ2-5, with 11 bases matching TRBD2. This CDR3 has 15 amino acids. Trimming at V came to 1 base and at J to 7 bases, leaving 5 bases not matched to a gene. Per the germline V gene, CDR1 is MGHRA and CDR2 is YSYEKL. The CDR3 DNA is TGCGCCAGCAGCCAAGGACTAGCGGGAACAGGGACCCAGTACTTC. Translating it yields CASSQGLAGTGTQYF.